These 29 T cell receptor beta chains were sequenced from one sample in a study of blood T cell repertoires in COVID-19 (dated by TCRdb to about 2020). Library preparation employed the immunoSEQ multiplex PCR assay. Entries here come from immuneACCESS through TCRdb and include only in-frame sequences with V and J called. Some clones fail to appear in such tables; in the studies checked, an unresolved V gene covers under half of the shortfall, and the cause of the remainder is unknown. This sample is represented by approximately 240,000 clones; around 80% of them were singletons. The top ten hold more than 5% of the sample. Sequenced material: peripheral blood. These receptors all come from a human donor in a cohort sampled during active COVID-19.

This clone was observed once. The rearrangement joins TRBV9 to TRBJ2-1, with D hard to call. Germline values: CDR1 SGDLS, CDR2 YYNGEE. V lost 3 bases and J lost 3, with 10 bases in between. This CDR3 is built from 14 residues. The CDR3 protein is CASSARTVYNEQFF. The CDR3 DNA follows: TGTGCCAGCAGCGCCCGTACAGTCTACAATGAGCAGTTCTTC. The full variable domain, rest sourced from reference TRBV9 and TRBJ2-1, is DSGVTQTPKHLITATGQRVTLRCSPRSGDLSVYWYQQSLDQGLQFLIQYYNGEERAKGNILERFSAQQFPDLHSELNLSSLELGDSALYFCASSARTVYNEQFFGPGTRLTVL.

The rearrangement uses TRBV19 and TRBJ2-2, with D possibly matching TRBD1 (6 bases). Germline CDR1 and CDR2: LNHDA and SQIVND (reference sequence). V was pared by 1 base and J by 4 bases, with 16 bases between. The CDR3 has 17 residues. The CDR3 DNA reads TGTGCCAGTAGTATAGGGACCCCGACAGGTACCACCGGGGAGCTGTTTTTT. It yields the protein CASSIGTPTGTTGELFF.

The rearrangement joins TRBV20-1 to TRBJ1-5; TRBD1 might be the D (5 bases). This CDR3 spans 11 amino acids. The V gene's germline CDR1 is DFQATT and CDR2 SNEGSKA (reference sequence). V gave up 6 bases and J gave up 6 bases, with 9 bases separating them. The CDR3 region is CSAGGGQPQHF. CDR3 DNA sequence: TGCAGTGCGGGGGGTGGTCAGCCCCAGCATTTT.

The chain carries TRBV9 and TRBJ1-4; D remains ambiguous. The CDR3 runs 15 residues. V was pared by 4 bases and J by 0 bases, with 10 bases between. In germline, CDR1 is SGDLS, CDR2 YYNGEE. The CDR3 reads CASSPLLATNEKLFF. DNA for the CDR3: TGTGCCAGCAGCCCACTACTAGCAACTAATGAAAAACTGTTTTTT.

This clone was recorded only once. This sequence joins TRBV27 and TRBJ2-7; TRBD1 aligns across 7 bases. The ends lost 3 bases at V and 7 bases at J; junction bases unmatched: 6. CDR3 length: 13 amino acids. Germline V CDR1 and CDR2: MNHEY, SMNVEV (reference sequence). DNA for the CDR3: TGTGCCAGCAGTTTCGACAGGGCGAGGGAGCAGTACTTC. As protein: CASSFDRAREQYF.

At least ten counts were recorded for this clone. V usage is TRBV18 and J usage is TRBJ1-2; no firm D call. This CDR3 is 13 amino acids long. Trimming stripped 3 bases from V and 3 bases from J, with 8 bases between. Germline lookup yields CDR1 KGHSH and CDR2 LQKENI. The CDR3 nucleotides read TGTGCCAGCTCACCCGATCAGGACTATGGCTACACCTTC. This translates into CASSPDQDYGYTF.

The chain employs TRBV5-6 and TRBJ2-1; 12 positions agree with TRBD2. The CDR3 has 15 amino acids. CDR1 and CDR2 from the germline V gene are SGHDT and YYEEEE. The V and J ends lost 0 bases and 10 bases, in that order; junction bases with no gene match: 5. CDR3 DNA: TGTGCCAGCAGCTTGGGACTAGCGGGAGAACGAGAGCAGTTCTTC. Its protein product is CASSLGLAGEREQFF.

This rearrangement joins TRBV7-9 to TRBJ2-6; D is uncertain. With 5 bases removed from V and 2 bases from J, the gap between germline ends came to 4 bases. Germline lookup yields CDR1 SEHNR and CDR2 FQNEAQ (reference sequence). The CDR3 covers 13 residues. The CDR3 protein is CASSTAGANVLTF. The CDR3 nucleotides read TGTGCCAGCAGCACAGCTGGGGCCAACGTCCTGACTTTC.

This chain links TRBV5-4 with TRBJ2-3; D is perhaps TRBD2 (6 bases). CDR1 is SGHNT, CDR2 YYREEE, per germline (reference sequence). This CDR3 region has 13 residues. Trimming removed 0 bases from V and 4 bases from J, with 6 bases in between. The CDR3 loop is CASSLGGADTQYF. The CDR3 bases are TGTGCCAGCAGCTTGGGGGGGGCAGATACGCAGTATTTT.

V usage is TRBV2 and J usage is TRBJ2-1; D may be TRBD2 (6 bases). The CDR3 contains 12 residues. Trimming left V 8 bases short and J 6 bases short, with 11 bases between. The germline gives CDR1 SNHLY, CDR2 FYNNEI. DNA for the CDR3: TGTGCCAGCCGGACTAATGGCAATGAGCAGTTCTTC. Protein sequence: CASRTNGNEQFF.

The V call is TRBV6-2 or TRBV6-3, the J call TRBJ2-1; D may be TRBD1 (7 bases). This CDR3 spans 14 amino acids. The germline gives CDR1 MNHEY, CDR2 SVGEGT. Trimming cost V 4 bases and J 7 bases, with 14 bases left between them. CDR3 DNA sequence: TGTGCCAGCAGTTCCCCGACAGGGAGGAATGAGCAGTTCTTC. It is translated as CASSSPTGRNEQFF.

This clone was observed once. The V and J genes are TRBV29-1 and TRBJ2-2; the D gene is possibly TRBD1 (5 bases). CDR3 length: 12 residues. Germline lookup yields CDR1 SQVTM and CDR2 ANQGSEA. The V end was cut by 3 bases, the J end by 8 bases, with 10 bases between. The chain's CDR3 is CSVEGPRGELFF. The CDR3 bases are TGCAGCGTTGAGGGGCCTCGAGGGGAGCTGTTTTTT.

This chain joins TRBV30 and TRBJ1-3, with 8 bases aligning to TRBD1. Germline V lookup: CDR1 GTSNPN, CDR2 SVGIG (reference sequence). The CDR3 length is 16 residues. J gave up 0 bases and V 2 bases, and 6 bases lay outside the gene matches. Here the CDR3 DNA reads TGTGCCTGGAGTAGGGGACAGGCGATCTCTGGAAACACCATATATTTT. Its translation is CAWSRGQAISGNTIYF. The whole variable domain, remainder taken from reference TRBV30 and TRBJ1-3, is SQTIHQWPATLVQPVGSPLSLECTVEGTSNPNLYWYRQAAGRGLQLLFYSVGIGQISSEVPQNLSASRPQDRQFILSSKKLLLSDSGFYLCAWSRGQAISGNTIYFGEGSWLTVV.

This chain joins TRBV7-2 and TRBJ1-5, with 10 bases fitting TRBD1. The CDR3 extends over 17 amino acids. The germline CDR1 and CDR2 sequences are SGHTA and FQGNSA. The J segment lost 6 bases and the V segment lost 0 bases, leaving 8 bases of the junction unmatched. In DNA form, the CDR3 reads TGTGCCAGCAGCTTAGCGTTGAGACAGGGGGCCGGTCAGCCCCAGCATTTT. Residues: CASSLALRQGAGQPQHF.

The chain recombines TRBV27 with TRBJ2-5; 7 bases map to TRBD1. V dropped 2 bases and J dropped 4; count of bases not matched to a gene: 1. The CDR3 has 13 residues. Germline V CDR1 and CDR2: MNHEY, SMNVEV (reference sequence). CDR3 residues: CASSLRGPETQYF. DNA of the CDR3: TGTGCCAGCAGTTTAAGGGGGCCAGAGACCCAGTACTTC.

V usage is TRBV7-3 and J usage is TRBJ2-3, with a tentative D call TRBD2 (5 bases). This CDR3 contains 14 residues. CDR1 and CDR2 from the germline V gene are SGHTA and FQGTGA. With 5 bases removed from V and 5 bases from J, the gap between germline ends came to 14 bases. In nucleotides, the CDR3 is TGTGCCAGCAGCCCGACCCTCCGGGGAGATACGCAGTATTTT. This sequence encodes CASSPTLRGDTQYF.

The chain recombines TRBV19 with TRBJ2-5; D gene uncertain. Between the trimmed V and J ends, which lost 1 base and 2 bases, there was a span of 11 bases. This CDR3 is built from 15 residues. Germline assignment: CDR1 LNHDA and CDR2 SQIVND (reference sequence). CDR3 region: CASSIGAEIQETQYF. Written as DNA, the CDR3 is TGTGCCAGTAGTATAGGGGCAGAAATACAAGAGACCCAGTACTTC.

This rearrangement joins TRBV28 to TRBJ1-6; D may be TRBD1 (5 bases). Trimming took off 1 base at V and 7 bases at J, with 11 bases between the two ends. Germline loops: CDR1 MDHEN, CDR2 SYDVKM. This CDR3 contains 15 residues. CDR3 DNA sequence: TGTGCCAGCAGTTTATTGGGGCAGGCCAATTCACCCCTCCACTTT. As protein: CASSLLGQANSPLHF.

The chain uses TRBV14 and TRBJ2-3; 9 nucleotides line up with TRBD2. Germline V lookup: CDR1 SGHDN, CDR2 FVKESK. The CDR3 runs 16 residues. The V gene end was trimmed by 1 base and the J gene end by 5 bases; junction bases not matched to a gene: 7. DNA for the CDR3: TGTGCCAGCAGCCAAGTCAGCGGGGGGAGGATAGATACGCAGTATTTT. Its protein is CASSQVSGGRIDTQYF.

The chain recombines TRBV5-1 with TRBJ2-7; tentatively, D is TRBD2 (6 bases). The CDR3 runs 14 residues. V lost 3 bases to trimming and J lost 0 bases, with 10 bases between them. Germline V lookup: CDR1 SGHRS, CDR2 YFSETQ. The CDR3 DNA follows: TGCGCCAGCAGCTGGGAGGCGAGCTCCTACGAGCAGTACTTC. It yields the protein CASSWEASSYEQYF.

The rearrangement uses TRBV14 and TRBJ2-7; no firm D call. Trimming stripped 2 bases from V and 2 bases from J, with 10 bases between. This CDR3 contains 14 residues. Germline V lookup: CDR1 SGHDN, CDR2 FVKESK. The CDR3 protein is CASSQIGGTYEQYF. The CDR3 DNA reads TGTGCCAGCAGCCAAATTGGCGGTACCTACGAGCAGTACTTC.

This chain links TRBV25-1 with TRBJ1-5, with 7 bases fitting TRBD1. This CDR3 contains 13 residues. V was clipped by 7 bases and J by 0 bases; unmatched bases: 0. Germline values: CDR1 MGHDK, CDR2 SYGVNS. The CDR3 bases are TGTGCCAGCACAGGGGGTAGCAATCAGCCCCAGCATTTT. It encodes CASTGGSNQPQHF.

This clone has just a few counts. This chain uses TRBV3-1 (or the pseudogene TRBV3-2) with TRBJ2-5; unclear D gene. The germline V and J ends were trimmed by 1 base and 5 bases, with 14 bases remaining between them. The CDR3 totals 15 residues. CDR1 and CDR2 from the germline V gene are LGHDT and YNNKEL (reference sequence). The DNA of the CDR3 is TGTGCCAGCAGCCAAGGTGGCCTAGTTGGGGAGACCCAGTACTTC. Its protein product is CASSQGGLVGETQYF.

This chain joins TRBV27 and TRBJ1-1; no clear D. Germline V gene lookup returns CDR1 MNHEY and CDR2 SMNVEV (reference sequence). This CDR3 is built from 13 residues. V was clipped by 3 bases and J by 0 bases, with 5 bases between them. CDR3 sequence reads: CASSLQMNTEAFF. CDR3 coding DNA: TGTGCCAGCAGTTTGCAGATGAACACTGAAGCTTTCTTT.

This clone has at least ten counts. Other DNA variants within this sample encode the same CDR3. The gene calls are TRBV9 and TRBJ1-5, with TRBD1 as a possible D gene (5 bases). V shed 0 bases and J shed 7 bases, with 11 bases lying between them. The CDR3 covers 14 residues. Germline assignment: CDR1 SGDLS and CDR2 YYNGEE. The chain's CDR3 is CASSVGQGNQPQHF. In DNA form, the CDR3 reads TGTGCCAGCAGCGTAGGGCAGGGTAACCAGCCCCAGCATTTT.

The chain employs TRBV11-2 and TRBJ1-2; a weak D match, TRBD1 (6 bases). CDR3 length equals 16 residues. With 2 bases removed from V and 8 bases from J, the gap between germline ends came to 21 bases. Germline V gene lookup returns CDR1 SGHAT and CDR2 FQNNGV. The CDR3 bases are TGTGCCAGCAGCTTAAACAGGGACGCGAGAGGACCGGGCTACACCTTC. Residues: CASSLNRDARGPGYTF.

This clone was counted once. CDR3 in DNA: TGTGCCAGCAGTCTCACTAGCGGGAACGCAGATACGCAGTATTTT. It yields the protein CASSLTSGNADTQYF. This sequence joins TRBV28 and TRBJ2-3, with 10 bases fitting TRBD2. The CDR3 has 15 amino acids. Germline values: CDR1 MDHEN, CDR2 SYDVKM. J lost 4 bases, V lost 5 bases, and 6 bases had no gene match.

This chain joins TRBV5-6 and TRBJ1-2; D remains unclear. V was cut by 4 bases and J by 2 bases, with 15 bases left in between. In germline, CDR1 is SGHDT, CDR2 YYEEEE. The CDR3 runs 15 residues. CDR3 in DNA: TGTGCCAGCAGCCCCGGTGCAAGCCCAAACTATGGCTACACCTTC. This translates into CASSPGASPNYGYTF. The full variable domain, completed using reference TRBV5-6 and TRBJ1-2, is DAGVTQSPTHLIKTRGQQVTLRCSPKSGHDTVSWYQQALGQGPQFIFQYYEEEERQRGNFPDRFSGHQFPNYSSELNVNALLLGDSALYLCASSPGASPNYGYTFGSGTRLTVV.

The CDR3 region has the DNA TGTGCCATCAGTGAGCAGGGTTCGGTCCCTGGACAGCCCCAGCATTTT. The encoded protein is CAISEQGSVPGQPQHF. The rearrangement uses TRBV10-3 and TRBJ1-5; D perhaps matches TRBD1 (5 bases). This CDR3 contains 16 residues. Germline loops: CDR1 ENHRY, CDR2 SYGVKD. Deletions cut 2 bases from V and 7 bases from J, with 18 bases between.